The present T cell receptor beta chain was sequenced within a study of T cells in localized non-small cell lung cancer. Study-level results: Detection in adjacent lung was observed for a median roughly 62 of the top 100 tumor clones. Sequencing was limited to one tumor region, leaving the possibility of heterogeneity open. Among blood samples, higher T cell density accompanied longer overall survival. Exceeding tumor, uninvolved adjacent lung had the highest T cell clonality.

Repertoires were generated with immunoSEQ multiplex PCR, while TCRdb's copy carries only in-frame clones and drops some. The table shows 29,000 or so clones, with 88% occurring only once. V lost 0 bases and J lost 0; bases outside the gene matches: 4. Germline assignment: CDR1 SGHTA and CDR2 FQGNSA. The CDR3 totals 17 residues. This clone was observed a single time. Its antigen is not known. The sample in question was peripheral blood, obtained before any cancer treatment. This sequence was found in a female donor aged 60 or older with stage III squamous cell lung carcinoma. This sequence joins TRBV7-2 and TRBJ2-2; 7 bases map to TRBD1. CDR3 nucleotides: TGTGCCAGCAGCTTAGCGCCTGGGACAGCGAACACCGGGGAGCTGTTTTTT. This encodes CASSLAPGTANTGELFF.